A single sample gave rise to the 28 T cell receptor beta chains below, sequenced in a study of blood T cell repertoires in COVID-19. Some clones are missing from TCRdb's copy, which holds only in-frame ones; the method was immunoSEQ multiplex PCR. The repertoire consists of 350,000 to 450,000 clones, with more than 80% occurring once and the leading ten covering 0.95% to 1.5%. The sample consisted of peripheral blood. The source is a man between 40 and 49 years old with acute or convalescent COVID-19.

The chain has TRBV9 and TRBJ1-5; 7 nucleotides match TRBD1. The CDR3 length is 17 residues. Per germline, CDR1 SGDLS and CDR2 YYNGEE. Trimming at V came to 0 bases and at J to 7 bases, leaving 13 bases not matched to a gene. The chain's CDR3 is CASSVEDKGARRQPQHF. Here the CDR3 DNA reads TGTGCCAGCAGCGTAGAAGACAAGGGGGCCCGGCGGCAGCCCCAGCATTTT.

The chain links TRBV5-4 to TRBJ2-5, with 8 bases lining up with TRBD2. CDR3 length: 13 residues. V lost 9 bases to trimming and J lost 1 base; unmatched junction nucleotides: 5. Germline CDR1 is SGHNT and CDR2 is YYREEE (reference sequence). CDR3 DNA sequence: TGTGCCACCCATAGCGGGACCCAAGAGACCCAGTACTTC. Translating it yields CATHSGTQETQYF.

This clone was seen only once. The chain combines TRBV25-1 with TRBJ1-1; D is undetermined. Germline lookup yields CDR1 MGHDK and CDR2 SYGVNS. V gave up 6 bases and J gave up 4 bases, with 12 bases separating them. The CDR3 consists of 13 residues. CDR3 amino acids: CASRRASGTEAFF. Here the CDR3 DNA reads TGTGCCAGCAGACGTGCCTCGGGCACTGAAGCTTTCTTT. The full variable domain, in which reference TRBV25-1 and TRBJ1-1 provide the parts outside the CDR3, is EADIYQTPRYLVIGTGKKITLECSQTMGHDKMYWYQQDPGMELHLIHYSYGVNSTEKGDLSSESTVSRIRTEHFPLTLESARPSHTSQYLCASRRASGTEAFFGQGTRLTVV.

The genes are TRBV6-6 and TRBJ1-3; no clear D gene. Germline V gene lookup returns CDR1 MNHNY and CDR2 SVGAGI (reference sequence). The V and J ends lost 6 bases and 0 bases respectively, with 12 bases between them. CDR3 size: 15 residues. The CDR3 here is CASSRRGISGNTIYF. The CDR3 DNA follows: TGTGCCAGCAGCCGCAGAGGGATCTCTGGAAACACCATATATTTT.

The chain is built from TRBV4-1 and TRBJ1-4; TRBD1 matches at 8 bases. Germline loops: CDR1 MGHRA, CDR2 YSYEKL. Losses at the gene ends were 4 bases for V and 8 bases for J; bases not matched to a gene: 12. The CDR3 runs to 16 residues. CDR3 sequence: CASSPASQGAGEKLFF. DNA of the CDR3: TGCGCCAGCAGCCCCGCCTCGCAGGGGGCAGGGGAAAAACTGTTTTTT.

The genes are TRBV9 and TRBJ2-2, with D maybe TRBD2 (6 bases). Germline lookup yields CDR1 SGDLS and CDR2 YYNGEE. V was trimmed by 0 bases and J by 6 bases, leaving 9 bases between them. The CDR3 is 14 amino acids. The CDR3 region is CASSVVGGSGELFF. The DNA of the CDR3 is TGTGCCAGCAGCGTAGTTGGAGGGTCCGGGGAGCTGTTTTTT. Full variable domain (rest looked up from reference TRBV9 and TRBJ2-2): DSGVTQTPKHLITATGQRVTLRCSPRSGDLSVYWYQQSLDQGLQFLIQYYNGEERAKGNILERFSAQQFPDLHSELNLSSLELGDSALYFCASSVVGGSGELFFGEGSRLTVL.

This rearrangement joins TRBV27 to TRBJ1-2; 8 bases agree with TRBD1. The ends lost 11 bases at V and 8 bases at J; junction bases unmatched: 7. CDR1 and CDR2 (germline): MNHEY, SMNVEV (reference sequence). This CDR3 is 11 amino acids long. The CDR3 region is CAGLTGVGYTF. CDR3 in DNA: TGTGCCGGCCTGACAGGGGTAGGCTACACCTTC.

The chain employs TRBV3-1 (or the pseudogene TRBV3-2) and TRBJ1-4, with D possibly matching TRBD1 (6 bases). CDR1 LGHDT and CDR2 YNNKEL come from the germline V gene (reference sequence). CDR3 size: 15 residues. The ends were cut back, 2 bases at V and 8 bases at J, with 15 bases in the middle. CDR3 sequence: CASSQSGGAGEKLFF. The CDR3 coding sequence is TGTGCCAGCAGCCAATCGGGGGGCGCAGGGGAAAAACTGTTTTTT.

The rearrangement joins TRBV3-1 (or the pseudogene TRBV3-2) to TRBJ1-2; 7 bases align to TRBD1. The CDR3 runs to 14 residues. Germline assignment: CDR1 LGHDT and CDR2 YNNKEL (reference sequence). The V gene end was trimmed by 1 base and the J gene end by 3 bases; junction bases not matched to a gene: 2. CDR3 nucleotides: TGTGCCAGCAGCCAAGGAGGACAGGACTATGGCTACACCTTC. It is translated as CASSQGGQDYGYTF.

As concerns this clone: The junction departs from germline at one end; a sequencing error may be responsible. V and J are TRBV5-6 and TRBJ1-1, with TRBD1 matching 10 bases. The germline gives CDR1 SGHDT, CDR2 YYEEEE. The CDR3 is made up of 16 amino acids. DNA of the CDR3: TGTGCCAGCAGTTTGGACAGGGGGTATGGGAACACTGAAGCTTTCTTT. Protein product: CASSLDRGYGNTEAFF.

CDR3 coding DNA: TGTGCCAGCAGGCCCGACAGGGGGCGCGGCTACGAGCAGTACTTC. Translating it yields CASRPDRGRGYEQYF. The chain links TRBV6-5 to TRBJ2-7; 10 bases map to TRBD1. The CDR3 has 15 residues. Trimming at V came to 6 bases and at J to 3 bases, leaving 8 bases not matched to a gene. Looked up from germline, CDR1 is MNHEY and CDR2 is SVGAGI.

This chain joins TRBV3-1 (or the pseudogene TRBV3-2) and TRBJ2-7, with 13 bases that match TRBD2. The germline V gene has CDR1 LGHDT and CDR2 YNNKEL (reference sequence). CDR3 length equals 15 residues. Trimming cost V 6 bases and J 9 bases; bases outside gene matches: 11. CDR3 region: CASRSRLAGGVGQYF. CDR3 coding DNA: TGTGCCAGCAGATCCCGACTAGCGGGGGGCGTGGGGCAGTACTTC.

V and J are TRBV5-6 and TRBJ1-2, with D possibly being TRBD1 (6 bases). The CDR3 has 14 residues. Trimming took off 1 base at V and 6 bases at J, with 13 bases between the two ends. Germline CDR1 is SGHDT and CDR2 is YYEEEE. CDR3 residues: CASSLNRVVHGYTF. The CDR3 region has the DNA TGTGCCAGCAGCTTGAACAGGGTGGTCCATGGCTACACCTTC. The whole variable domain, remainder taken from reference TRBV5-6 and TRBJ1-2, is DAGVTQSPTHLIKTRGQQVTLRCSPKSGHDTVSWYQQALGQGPQFIFQYYEEEERQRGNFPDRFSGHQFPNYSSELNVNALLLGDSALYLCASSLNRVVHGYTFGSGTRLTVV.

The table lists this clone with a few counts. The rearrangement joins TRBV4-1 to TRBJ1-1; D remains ambiguous. V lost 4 bases and J 0 bases, leaving 15 bases between the germline ends. The CDR3 has 16 residues. CDR1 MGHRA and CDR2 YSYEKL come from the germline V gene. Here the CDR3 reads CASSPVADSMNTEAFF. CDR3 bases: TGCGCCAGCAGCCCCGTCGCGGACTCCATGAACACTGAAGCTTTCTTT.

The rearrangement joins TRBV6-5 to TRBJ1-5; D gene unclear. The germline V gene encodes CDR1 MNHEY and CDR2 SVGAGI. The CDR3 totals 15 residues. V lost 6 bases and J 7 bases, leaving 19 bases between the germline ends. The DNA of the CDR3 is TGTGCCAGCAGAAACTCTGGTCCGATCCTACAGCCCCAGCATTTT. Its translation: CASRNSGPILQPQHF.

This clone showed up just a few times. The CDR3 spells CASRKMGRGLKGVTEAFF. The CDR3 DNA follows: TGTGCCAGCAGAAAAATGGGCAGGGGTCTAAAAGGGGTCACTGAAGCTTTCTTT. The chain employs TRBV27 and TRBJ1-1; D perhaps matches TRBD1 (6 bases). Trimming shortened V by 6 bases and J by 4 bases, and 27 bases separated the two germline ends. Germline V lookup: CDR1 MNHEY, CDR2 SMNVEV (reference sequence). The CDR3 covers 18 residues.

The V gene is TRBV4-1, the J gene TRBJ1-5; D might be TRBD1 (6 bases). The V gene lost 0 bases and the J gene lost 11 bases, with 11 bases spanning the gap. This CDR3 comprises 13 residues. The V gene's germline CDR1 is MGHRA and CDR2 YSYEKL. The CDR3 DNA is TGCGCCAGCAGCCAAGACAGGGGTCTCGCCCAGCATTTT. It encodes CASSQDRGLAQHF.

The chain recombines TRBV11-2 with TRBJ1-2, with no clear D. Trimming cost V 1 base and J 6 bases, with 9 bases left between them. The CDR3 is made up of 13 amino acids. Germline assignment: CDR1 SGHAT and CDR2 FQNNGV. CDR3 in amino acids: CASSLVNRNGYTF. CDR3 DNA: TGTGCCAGCAGCTTAGTGAACAGAAATGGCTACACCTTC.

This rearrangement joins TRBV7-9 to TRBJ2-1, with TRBD2 matching 8 bases. Germline V lookup: CDR1 SEHNR, CDR2 FQNEAQ (reference sequence). The CDR3 totals 19 residues. V trimming: 5 bases; J trimming: 7 bases; junction bases outside the gene matches: 22. CDR3 coding DNA: TGTGCCAGCAGCGAACCCCGCCTGCCTGTAGCGGGACCCCGGAATGAGCAGTTCTTC. As protein: CASSEPRLPVAGPRNEQFF.

This clone has only a few counts. The chain links TRBV4-3 to TRBJ1-1; no definite D call. Trimming took 5 bases from V and 5 from J, leaving 15 bases between them. In germline, CDR1 is LGHNA, CDR2 YSLEER. The CDR3 consists of 14 residues. The CDR3 here is CASSTVREYTEAFF. In nucleotides, the CDR3 is TGCGCCAGCAGCACTGTTCGTGAGTATACTGAAGCTTTCTTT.

The chain joins TRBV19 to TRBJ2-7; 9 positions match TRBD1. V dropped 9 bases and J dropped 3; count of bases not matched to a gene: 6. Germline V gene sequence: CDR1 LNHDA, CDR2 SQIVND (reference sequence). The CDR3 has 13 residues. CDR3 bases: TGTGCCAGCCGGGACAGGGTGGGCTACGAGCAGTACTTC. Its translation: CASRDRVGYEQYF.

The chain carries TRBV27 and TRBJ1-1; no definite D call. Trimming pared 0 bases from V and 5 bases from J, leaving 16 bases between. The CDR3 length is 16 residues. From germline, CDR1 is MNHEY and CDR2 SMNVEV (reference sequence). In DNA form, the CDR3 reads TGTGCCAGCAGTTTATCGGGGAGTTTGGTCGGTACTGAAGCTTTCTTT. Encoded protein: CASSLSGSLVGTEAFF.

This sequence joins TRBV19 and TRBJ2-5; a weak D match, TRBD1 (5 bases). Trimming shortened V by 4 bases and J by 1 base, and 16 bases separated the two germline ends. This CDR3 contains 16 residues. CDR1 is LNHDA and CDR2 is SQIVND in the germline V gene (reference sequence). Written as DNA, the CDR3 is TGTGCCAGTAGTAGCCTCGACAGACCACCCCAAGAGACCCAGTACTTC. Translated: CASSSLDRPPQETQYF.

The chain combines TRBV2 with TRBJ2-6; D remains unclear. Germline V gene sequence: CDR1 SNHLY, CDR2 FYNNEI. With 8 bases removed from V and 3 bases from J, the gap between germline ends came to 8 bases. The CDR3 contains 13 residues. Here the CDR3 reads CASGRGGANVLTF. For the CDR3, the DNA is TGTGCCAGCGGCCGAGGTGGGGCCAACGTCCTGACTTTC.

The V and J genes are TRBV6-6 and TRBJ1-5; D is undetermined. The CDR3 extends over 16 amino acids. Germline CDR1 MNHNY, CDR2 SVGAGI (reference sequence). V gave up 0 bases and J gave up 4 bases, with 13 bases separating them. CDR3 nucleotide sequence: TGTGCCAGCAGTTACTCGTCTCGGAGAAATAATCAGCCCCAGCATTTT. It is translated as CASSYSSRRNNQPQHF.

The chain combines TRBV6-5 with TRBJ1-6; D is possibly TRBD1 (6 bases). The CDR3 runs 15 residues. Germline V CDR1 and CDR2: MNHEY, SVGAGI. V was trimmed by 0 bases and J by 10 bases, leaving 13 bases between them. The CDR3 loop is CASSYSGQGTSPLHF. In nucleotides, the CDR3 is TGTGCCAGCAGTTACTCAGGGCAGGGGACCTCACCCCTCCACTTT.

V and J are TRBV24-1 and TRBJ2-1, with D possibly TRBD1 on 5 matching bases. The CDR3 is made up of 13 amino acids. Deletions cut 5 bases from V and 6 bases from J, with 10 bases between. The V gene's germline CDR1 is KGHDR and CDR2 SFDVKD. The CDR3 reads CATSGGLLNEQFF. CDR3 nucleotides: TGTGCCACCAGTGGGGGCCTGCTCAATGAGCAGTTCTTC.

This clone was counted once. The chain couples TRBV4-3 to TRBJ2-7; no clear D. The CDR3 sequence is 15 residues long. V was shortened by 1 base and J by 0 bases, with 10 bases between the two germline ends. The germline gives CDR1 LGHNA, CDR2 YSLEER. CDR3 bases: TGCGCCAGCAGCCAAGGGGCTCAAAACTCCTACGAGCAGTACTTC. Its protein is CASSQGAQNSYEQYF.